Below, one T cell receptor beta chain is given with its context. Antigen: not known. Vbeta (60) and Jbeta (13) primers were used in the PCR. Generated by immunoSEQ multiplex PCR, the TCRdb table keeps only in-frame clones and is missing some. Among about 130,000 clones listed, 75% to 85% were seen once. This record comes from a study of cytomegalovirus exposure and HLA in healthy donors. General study points: With later analysis, a missense DCLRE1C variant became linked to TCR beta V- and J-gene trimming. Sequence variants that were highly shared formed a cluster that was likely a sequencing artifact. Previous analysis showed most TCR beta V segments were productive about 90% or about 30% of the time.

This clonotype originated in a man aged 45 to 65 in good health and CMV-seronegative. Sequences were obtained from PBMCs.

CDR3 DNA sequence: TGTGCCTGGAGTTCCCGTAGCAATCAGCCCCAGCATTTT. Protein sequence: CAWSSRSNQPQHF. V and J are TRBV30 and TRBJ1-5; the D is unclear. CDR3 size: 13 residues. CDR1 GTSNPN and CDR2 SVGIG come from the germline V gene (reference sequence). V was clipped by 2 bases and J by 0 bases, with 5 bases between them. The entire variable domain, with the rest obtained from reference TRBV30 and TRBJ1-5, is as follows: SQTIHQWPATLVQPVGSPLSLECTVEGTSNPNLYWYRQAAGRGLQLLFYSVGIGQISSEVPQNLSASRPQDRQFILSSKKLLLSDSGFYLCAWSSRSNQPQHFGDGTRLSIL.